The source of this TCR beta chain is a study of early stage breast cancer tumors. Whole-study results and caveats: Commonly generated sequences made up most enriched TCRB sequences shared between patients. Unsorted bulk genomic DNA sequencing lacked pairing and functional marker data.

Blood replicates held 0.5 ug DNA, tumor or normal breast about 1.5 ug, two each. The data were produced by immunoSEQ multiplex PCR, yet TCRdb's version contains in-frame clones alone and is incomplete. The sample lists tens of thousands of clones, more than 70% seen once, with 3.4% in the top ten. Concerning this clone itself: Its antigen is still unknown.

Input material: blood. The receptor was derived from a person in their 40s with breast cancer.

CDR3 DNA: TGTGCCAGCAGCGTAGGAGCAGGCAACTATGGCTACACCTTC. It codes for CASSVGAGNYGYTF. The J gene is TRBJ1-2, the V gene TRBV9; D uncertain. Germline V gene data show CDR1 as SGDLS and CDR2 as YYNGEE. Trimming pared 0 bases from V and 2 bases from J, leaving 8 bases between. The CDR3 consists of 14 residues.